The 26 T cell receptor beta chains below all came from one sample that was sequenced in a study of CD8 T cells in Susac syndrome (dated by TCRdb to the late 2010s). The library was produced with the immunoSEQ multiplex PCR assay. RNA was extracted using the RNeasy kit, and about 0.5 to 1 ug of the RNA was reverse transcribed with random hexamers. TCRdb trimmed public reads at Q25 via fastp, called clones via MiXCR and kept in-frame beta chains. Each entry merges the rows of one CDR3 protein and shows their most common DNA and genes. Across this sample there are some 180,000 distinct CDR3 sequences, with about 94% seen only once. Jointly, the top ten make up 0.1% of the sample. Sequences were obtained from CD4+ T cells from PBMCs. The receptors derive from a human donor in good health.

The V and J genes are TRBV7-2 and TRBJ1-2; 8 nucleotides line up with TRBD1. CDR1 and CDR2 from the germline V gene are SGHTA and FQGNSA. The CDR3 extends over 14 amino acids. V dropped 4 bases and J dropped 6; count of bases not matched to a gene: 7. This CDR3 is CASSSGTGWDGYTF. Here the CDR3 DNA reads TGTGCCAGCAGCTCCGGGACAGGATGGGATGGCTACACCTTC.

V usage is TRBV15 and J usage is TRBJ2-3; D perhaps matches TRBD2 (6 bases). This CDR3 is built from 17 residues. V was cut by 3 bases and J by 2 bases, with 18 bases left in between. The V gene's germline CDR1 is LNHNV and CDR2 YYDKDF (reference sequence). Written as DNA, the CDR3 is TGTGCCACCAGCAGTGCTAAAGCGGGCTTACCCACAGATACGCAGTATTTT. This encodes CATSSAKAGLPTDTQYF.

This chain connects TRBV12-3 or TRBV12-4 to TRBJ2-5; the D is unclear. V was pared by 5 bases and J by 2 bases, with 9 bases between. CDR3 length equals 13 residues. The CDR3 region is CASSGPFQETQYF. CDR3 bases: TGTGCCAGCAGTGGACCGTTTCAAGAGACCCAGTACTTC.

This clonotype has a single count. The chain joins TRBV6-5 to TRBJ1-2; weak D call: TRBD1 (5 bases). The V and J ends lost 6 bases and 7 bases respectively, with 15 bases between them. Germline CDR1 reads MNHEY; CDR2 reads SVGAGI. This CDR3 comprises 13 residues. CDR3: CASRRSRDGGYTF. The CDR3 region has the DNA TGTGCCAGCAGAAGATCCAGGGACGGTGGCTACACCTTC.

This chain's CDR3 is CASSSWDRVSEQFF. CDR3 DNA: TGTGCCAGCAGTTCCTGGGACAGGGTAAGCGAGCAGTTCTTC. This sequence joins TRBV12-3 or TRBV12-4 and TRBJ2-1, with 9 bases lining up with TRBD1. The CDR3 spans 14 residues. The junction had 8 bases not matched to a gene; V was cut back by 4 bases and J by 10 bases.

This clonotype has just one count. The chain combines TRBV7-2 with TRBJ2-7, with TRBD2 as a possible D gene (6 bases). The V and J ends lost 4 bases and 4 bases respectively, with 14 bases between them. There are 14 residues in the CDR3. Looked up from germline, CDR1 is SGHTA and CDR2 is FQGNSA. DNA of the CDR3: TGTGCCAGCAGCTCTGGGACTTTCTTTTACGAGCAGTACTTC. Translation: CASSSGTFFYEQYF.

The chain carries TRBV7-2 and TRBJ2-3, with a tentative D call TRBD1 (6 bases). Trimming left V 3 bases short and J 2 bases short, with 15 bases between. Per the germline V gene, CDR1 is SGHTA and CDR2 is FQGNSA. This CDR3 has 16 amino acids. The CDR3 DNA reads TGTGCCAGCAGCTTCATCAGGGGCCGATCCACAGATACGCAGTATTTT. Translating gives CASSFIRGRSTDTQYF.

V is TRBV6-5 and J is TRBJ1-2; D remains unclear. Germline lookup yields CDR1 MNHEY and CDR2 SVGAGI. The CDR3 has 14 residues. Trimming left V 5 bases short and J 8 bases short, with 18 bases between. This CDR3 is CASSIISGSRGYTF. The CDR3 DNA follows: TGTGCCAGCAGTATAATCAGTGGGAGTCGGGGCTACACCTTC.

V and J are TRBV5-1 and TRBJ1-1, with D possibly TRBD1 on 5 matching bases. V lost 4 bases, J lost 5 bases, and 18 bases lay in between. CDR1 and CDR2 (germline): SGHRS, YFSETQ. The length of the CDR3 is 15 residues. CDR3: CASSGTGTGDTEAFF. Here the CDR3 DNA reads TGCGCCAGCAGCGGGACCGGGACTGGTGATACTGAAGCTTTCTTT.

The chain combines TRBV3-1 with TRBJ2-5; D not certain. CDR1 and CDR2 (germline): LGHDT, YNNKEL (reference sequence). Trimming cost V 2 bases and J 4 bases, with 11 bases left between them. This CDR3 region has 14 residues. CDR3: CASSQTVSGETQYF. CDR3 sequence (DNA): TGTGCCAGCAGCCAAACAGTCTCTGGAGAGACCCAGTACTTC.

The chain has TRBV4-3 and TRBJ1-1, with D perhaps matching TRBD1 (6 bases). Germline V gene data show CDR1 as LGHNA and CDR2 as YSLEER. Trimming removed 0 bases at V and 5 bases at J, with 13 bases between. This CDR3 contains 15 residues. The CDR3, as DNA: TGCGCCAGCAGCCAAGATAGGTGGGGGGCAACTGAAGCTTTCTTT. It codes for CASSQDRWGATEAFF.

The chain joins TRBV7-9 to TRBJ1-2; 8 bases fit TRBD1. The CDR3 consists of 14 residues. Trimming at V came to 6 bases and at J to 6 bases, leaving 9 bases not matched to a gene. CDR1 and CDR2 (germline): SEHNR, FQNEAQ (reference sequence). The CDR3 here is CASSQRTGKDGYTF. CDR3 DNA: TGTGCCAGCAGTCAAAGGACAGGGAAGGATGGCTACACCTTC.

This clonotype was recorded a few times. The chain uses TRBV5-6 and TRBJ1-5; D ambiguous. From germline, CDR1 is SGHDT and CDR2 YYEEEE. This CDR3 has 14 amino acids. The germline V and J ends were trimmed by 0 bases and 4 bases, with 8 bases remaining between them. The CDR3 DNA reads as TGTGCCAGCAGCTTGGTAGGACCTAATCAGCCCCAGCATTTT. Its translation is CASSLVGPNQPQHF.

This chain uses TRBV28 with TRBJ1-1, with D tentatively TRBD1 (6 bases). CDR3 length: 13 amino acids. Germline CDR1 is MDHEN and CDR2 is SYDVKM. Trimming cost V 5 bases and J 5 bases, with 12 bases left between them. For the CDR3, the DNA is TGTGCCAGCAGTGACAGGAGACAGACTGAAGCTTTCTTT. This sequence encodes CASSDRRQTEAFF.

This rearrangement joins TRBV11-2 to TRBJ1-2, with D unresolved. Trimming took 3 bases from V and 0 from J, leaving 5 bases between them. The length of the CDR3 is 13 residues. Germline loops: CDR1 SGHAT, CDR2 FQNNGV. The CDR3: CASSFASNYGYTF. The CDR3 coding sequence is TGTGCCAGCAGCTTCGCCTCTAACTATGGCTACACCTTC.

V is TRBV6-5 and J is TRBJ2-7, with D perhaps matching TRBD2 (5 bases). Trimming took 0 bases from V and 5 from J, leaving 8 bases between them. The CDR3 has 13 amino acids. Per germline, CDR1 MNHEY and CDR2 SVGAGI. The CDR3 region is CASSYSAGNEQYV. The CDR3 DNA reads TGTGCCAGCAGTTACTCGGCCGGGAACGAGCAGTACGTC.

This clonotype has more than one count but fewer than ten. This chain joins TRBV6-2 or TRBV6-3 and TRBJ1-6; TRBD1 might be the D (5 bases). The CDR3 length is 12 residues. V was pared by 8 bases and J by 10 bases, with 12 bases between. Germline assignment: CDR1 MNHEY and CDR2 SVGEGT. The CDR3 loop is CASAAWGSPLHF. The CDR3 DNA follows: TGTGCCAGCGCCGCCTGGGGCTCACCCCTCCACTTT.

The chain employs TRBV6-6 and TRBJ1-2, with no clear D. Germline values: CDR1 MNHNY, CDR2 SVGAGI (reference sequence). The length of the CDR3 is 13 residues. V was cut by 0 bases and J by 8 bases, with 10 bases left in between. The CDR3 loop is CASSYSGDTGYTF. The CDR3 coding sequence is TGTGCCAGCAGTTACTCAGGAGACACGGGCTACACCTTC.

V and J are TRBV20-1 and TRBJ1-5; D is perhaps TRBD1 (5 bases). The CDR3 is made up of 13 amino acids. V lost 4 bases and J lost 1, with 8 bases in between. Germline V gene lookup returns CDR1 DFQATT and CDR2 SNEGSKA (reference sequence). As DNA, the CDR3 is TGCAGTGCTACCAGGGAAAGCAATCAGCCCCAGCATTTT. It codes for CSATRESNQPQHF.

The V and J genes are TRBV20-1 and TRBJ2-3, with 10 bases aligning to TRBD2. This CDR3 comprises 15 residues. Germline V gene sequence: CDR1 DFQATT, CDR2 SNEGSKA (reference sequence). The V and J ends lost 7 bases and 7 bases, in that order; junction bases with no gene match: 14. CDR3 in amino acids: CSVVAQRGGGNTQYF. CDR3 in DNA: TGCAGTGTTGTGGCCCAGCGGGGGGGCGGGAATACGCAGTATTTT.

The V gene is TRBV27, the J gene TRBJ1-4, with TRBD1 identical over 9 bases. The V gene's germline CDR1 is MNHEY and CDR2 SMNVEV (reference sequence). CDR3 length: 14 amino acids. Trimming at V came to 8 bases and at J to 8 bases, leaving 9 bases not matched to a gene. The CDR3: CASGSGTGREKLFF. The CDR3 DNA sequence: TGTGCCAGCGGGTCCGGGACAGGGCGAGAAAAACTGTTTTTT. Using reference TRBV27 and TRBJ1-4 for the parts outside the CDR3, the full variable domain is EAQVTQNPRYLITVTGKKLTVTCSQNMNHEYMSWYRQDPGLGLRQIYYSMNVEVTDKGDVPEGYKVSRKEKRNFPLILESPSPNQTSLYFCASGSGTGREKLFFGSGTQLSVL.

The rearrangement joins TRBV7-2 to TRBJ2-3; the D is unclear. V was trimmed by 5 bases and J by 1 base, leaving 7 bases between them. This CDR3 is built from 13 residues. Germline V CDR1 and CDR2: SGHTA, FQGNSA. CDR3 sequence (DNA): TGTGCCAGCAGCGCCCAGCGCACAGATACGCAGTATTTT. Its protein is CASSAQRTDTQYF.

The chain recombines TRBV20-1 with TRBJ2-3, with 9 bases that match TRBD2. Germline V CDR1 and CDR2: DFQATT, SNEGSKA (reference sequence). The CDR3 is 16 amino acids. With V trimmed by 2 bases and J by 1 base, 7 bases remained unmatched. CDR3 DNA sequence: TGCAGTGCTAGAATCGGGACTAGCTTTCGCACAGATACGCAGTATTTT. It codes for CSARIGTSFRTDTQYF.

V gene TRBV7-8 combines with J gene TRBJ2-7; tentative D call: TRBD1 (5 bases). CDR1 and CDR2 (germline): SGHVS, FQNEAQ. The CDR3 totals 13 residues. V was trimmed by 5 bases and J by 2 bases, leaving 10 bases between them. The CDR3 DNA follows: TGTGCCAGCAGCCAACGACAGACCTACGAGCAGTACTTC. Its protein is CASSQRQTYEQYF.

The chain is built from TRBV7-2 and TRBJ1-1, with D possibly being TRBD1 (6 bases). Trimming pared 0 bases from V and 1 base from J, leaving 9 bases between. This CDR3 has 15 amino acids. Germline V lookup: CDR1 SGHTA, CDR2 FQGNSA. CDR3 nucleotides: TGTGCCAGCAGCTTAGCCGGCAGGGGGAACACTGAAGCTTTCTTT. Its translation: CASSLAGRGNTEAFF.

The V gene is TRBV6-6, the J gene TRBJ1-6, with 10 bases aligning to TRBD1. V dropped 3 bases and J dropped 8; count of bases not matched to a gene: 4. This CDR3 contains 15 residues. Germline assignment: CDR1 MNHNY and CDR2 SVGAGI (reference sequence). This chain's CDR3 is CASSYPGTGDSPLHF. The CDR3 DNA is TGTGCCAGCAGTTATCCCGGGACAGGGGATTCACCCCTCCACTTT.